This is a list of T cell receptor beta chains from one sample in a study of shared clonotypes between healthy human individuals. Some clones are missing from TCRdb's copy, which holds only in-frame ones; the method was immunoSEQ multiplex PCR. Of about 2.4 million clones listed, approximately 92% are singletons. The sequencing sample was made of naive CD4+ T cells sorted from blood. These receptors originate from a man younger than 35 in good health. CDR3s include the opening cysteine and the closing phenylalanine or tryptophan. Clone sizes are given selectively: once, few, many, or a class where the clone is expanded.

CDR3aa	v_gene	abundance
CASSLEGGEQPQHF	TRBV5-1	NA
CASSPPQRNQPQHF	TRBV28	NA
CAISEVGTSSGYEQYF	TRBV10-3	NA
CASSQGGPQTNYGYTF	TRBV5-1	NA
CASSHSDWELFF	TRBV4-1	NA
CASSGGTGAYRNIQYF	TRBV5-6	NA
CASSLGAGSSYEQYF	TRBV11-3	NA
CAWSVQPYTEAFF	TRBV30	NA
CASSPGQGVSEQFF	TRBV5-1	NA
CASSLLDRDTGELFF	TRBV5-1	NA
CAWGRGQGYGYTF	TRBV30	NA
CASSPNGNYEQYF	TRBV18	NA
CASSYEGEGTEAFF	TRBV6-6	NA
CASRQRVEGLDEQFF	TRBV19	NA
CASSDLMFRGWGNQPQHF	TRBV25-1	NA
CASSVGSSGEQFF	TRBV9	NA
CASSSGPVGETQYF	TRBV5-4	NA
CASSGQFANTIYF	TRBV2	NA
CASSLAGRSAYTF	TRBV5-1	NA
CASSSNPGTGTDTQYF	TRBV5-1	NA
CASSVDTWDGYTF	TRBV6-1	NA
CASSSGTSVFGSDTQYF	TRBV19	NA
CASSNLAGGPPGELFF	TRBV28	NA
CAWSVLSTREKLFF	TRBV30	once
CASSLLRTGTNTEAFF	TRBV28	NA
CASSLRQGNTEAFF	TRBV28	NA
CASSGSGRNEQFF	TRBV28	NA
CASSYRQTGANSPLHF	TRBV6-5	NA